This T cell receptor (beta chain) was obtained from a study of shared clonotypes between healthy human individuals. General observations from the study: Enrolling few donors narrowed the genetic and exposure-history diversity that was represented. Large depth notwithstanding, sorted-subset sequencing proved incomplete by rarefaction.

Recent acute infections and vaccinations were absent in the healthy HIV-negative adult donors. Turning to this clone: The antigen remains unidentified.

Assay runs were performed at deep level. TCRdb keeps only in-frame clones here, not all; method: immunoSEQ multiplex PCR. The sample lists millions of clones, just over 90% occurring once. The sequence was obtained from a man aged 18 to 30 in good health. Some clones in this sample may be carry-over from other donors' samples. The sequenced sample consisted of naive CD4+ T cells from PBMCs. The subset denotes: CD45RA+ positively selected.

The CDR3 sequence is CASSQVGQGPGNTIYF. The CDR3 DNA sequence: TGTGCCAGCTCACAAGTGGGACAGGGACCTGGAAACACCATATATTTT. The chain is built from TRBV18 and TRBJ1-3; 9 bases align to TRBD1. The CDR3 loop spans 16 amino acids. V dropped 4 bases and J dropped 2; count of bases not matched to a gene: 6. From germline, CDR1 is KGHSH and CDR2 LQKENI. The entire variable domain, with the rest obtained from reference TRBV18 and TRBJ1-3, is as follows: NAGVMQNPRHLVRRRGQEARLRCSPMKGHSHVYWYRQLPEEGLKFMVYLQKENIIDESGMPKERFSAEFPKEGPSILRIQQVVRGDSAAYFCASSQVGQGPGNTIYFGEGSWLTVV.